The 16 T cell receptor beta chains given below trace back to one sample, sequenced in a study of cytomegalovirus exposure and HLA in healthy donors. This PCR relied on a set of 60 Vbeta primers and 13 Jbeta primers. The table came from immunoSEQ multiplex PCR; TCRdb's copy has only in-frame clones and leaves some out. The sample includes approximately 110,000 clones, about 81% seen only once; the top ten take about 2.2%. Sequencing was done on a sample of PBMCs. The receptors here all came from a man aged 30 to 39 in good health and CMV-seronegative.

This clone was detected only once. This chain uses TRBV9 with TRBJ1-1; D is undetermined. The CDR3 runs to 13 residues. Germline V gene data show CDR1 as SGDLS and CDR2 as YYNGEE. Between the trimmed V and J ends, which lost 1 base and 7 bases, there was a span of 11 bases. CDR3 in amino acids: CASSVYVENEAFF. DNA of the CDR3: TGTGCCAGCAGCGTATATGTAGAAAATGAAGCTTTCTTT.

The rearrangement links TRBV7-2 to TRBJ2-1; 9 bases line up with TRBD2. With V trimmed by 4 bases and J by 6 bases, 16 bases remained unmatched. The CDR3 is 18 residues long. CDR1 is SGHTA, CDR2 FQGNSA, per germline. The CDR3 is CASSSQPFSSGALNEQFF. CDR3 sequence (DNA): TGTGCCAGCAGCTCCCAACCCTTTTCTAGCGGGGCGCTCAATGAGCAGTTCTTC.

The genes are TRBV7-9 and TRBJ1-1; D is undetermined. This CDR3 is 13 amino acids long. Germline CDR1 SEHNR, CDR2 FQNEAQ (reference sequence). V was trimmed by 1 base and J by 10 bases, leaving 13 bases between them. CDR3 residues: CASSLDALSRAFF. In nucleotides, the CDR3 is TGTGCCAGCAGCTTAGACGCACTCTCGAGAGCTTTCTTT.

The gene calls are TRBV28 and TRBJ2-1; TRBD1 matches at 9 bases. The CDR3 consists of 15 residues. J was trimmed by 6 bases and V by 6 bases; bases with no gene match: 9. Germline CDR1 is MDHEN and CDR2 is SYDVKM. The CDR3 bases are TGTGCCAGCAGGCCAACCGGGACAGGGTTCAATGAGCAGTTCTTC. This encodes CASRPTGTGFNEQFF.

This rearrangement joins TRBV15 to TRBJ1-3; D is perhaps TRBD1 (6 bases). The V gene lost 0 bases and the J gene lost 4 bases, with 13 bases spanning the gap. The length of the CDR3 is 16 residues. Germline V gene sequence: CDR1 LNHNV, CDR2 YYDKDF (reference sequence). In nucleotides, the CDR3 is TGTGCCACCAGCAGAGATAATGCAGGGGCGGGAAACACCATATATTTT. This translates into CATSRDNAGAGNTIYF.

The V and J genes are TRBV7-9 and TRBJ1-1; D not certain. The V end was cut by 3 bases, the J end by 0 bases, with 8 bases between. The CDR3 length is 14 residues. Germline V gene data show CDR1 as SEHNR and CDR2 as FQNEAQ (reference sequence). The DNA for the CDR3 is TGTGCCAGCAGCTTTCTGGCAATGAACACTGAAGCTTTCTTT. Encoded protein: CASSFLAMNTEAFF.

The chain combines TRBV9 with TRBJ2-1, with 9 nucleotides matching TRBD2. This CDR3 is 15 amino acids long. The V and J ends lost 5 bases and 4 bases, in that order; junction bases with no gene match: 7. Germline V gives CDR1 SGDLS, CDR2 YYNGEE. CDR3 nucleotide sequence: TGTGCCAGCAGGGCGACTAGCGGAGATTACAATGAGCAGTTCTTC. Amino acids: CASRATSGDYNEQFF.

The chain recombines TRBV7-3 with TRBJ1-5; 7 nucleotides match TRBD1. This CDR3 comprises 13 residues. Germline V gene data show CDR1 as SGHTA and CDR2 as FQGTGA. V lost 5 bases to trimming and J lost 5 bases; unmatched junction nucleotides: 3. CDR3 in amino acids: CASSVDRDQPQHF. The DNA for the CDR3 is TGTGCCAGCAGCGTCGACAGGGATCAGCCCCAGCATTTT.

The chain is built from TRBV6-6 and TRBJ1-5, with 9 nucleotides matching TRBD1. Looked up from germline, CDR1 is MNHNY and CDR2 is SVGAGI (reference sequence). With V trimmed by 2 bases and J by 7 bases, 6 bases remained unmatched. CDR3 length: 15 amino acids. DNA for the CDR3: TGTGCCAGCAGTTACGGCGGGACAGGGAACCAGCCCCAGCATTTT. This codes for CASSYGGTGNQPQHF.

The chain has TRBV19 and TRBJ2-7; D is possibly TRBD2 (5 bases). Trimming cost V 3 bases and J 2 bases, with 17 bases left between them. The CDR3 spans 16 residues. Germline CDR1 LNHDA, CDR2 SQIVND (reference sequence). This CDR3 is CASSISAYMGAYEQYF. The CDR3 nucleotides are TGTGCCAGTAGTATCTCGGCCTATATGGGAGCCTACGAGCAGTACTTC.

This rearrangement joins TRBV28 to TRBJ2-6; 14 bases line up with TRBD2. The CDR3 sequence is 21 residues long. Trimming removed 7 bases from V and 0 bases from J; junction bases left unmatched: 14. Germline V CDR1 and CDR2: MDHEN, SYDVKM. The CDR3 loop is CASTQGLAGVPPPSGANVLTF. CDR3 DNA sequence: TGTGCCAGCACTCAGGGACTAGCGGGAGTTCCCCCTCCCTCTGGGGCCAACGTCCTGACTTTC.

V is TRBV6-1 and J is TRBJ1-5; D remains ambiguous. The length of the CDR3 is 16 residues. With 2 bases removed from V and 3 bases from J, the gap between germline ends came to 14 bases. CDR1 is MNHNS, CDR2 SASEGT, per germline. The CDR3 nucleotides read TGTGCCAGCAGTGAACCCCGTCAGATTCTCAATCAGCCCCAGCATTTT. Translated: CASSEPRQILNQPQHF.

J is TRBJ2-3 and V is TRBV5-1, with a weak D call TRBD1 (6 bases). CDR3 length equals 16 residues. Looked up from germline, CDR1 is SGHRS and CDR2 is YFSETQ. V was shortened by 2 bases and J by 3 bases, with 16 bases between the two germline ends. The CDR3 region has the DNA TGCGCCAGCAGCTTAACAGGGCGGGTGCGTACAGATACGCAGTATTTT. It is translated as CASSLTGRVRTDTQYF. The full variable domain, completed using reference TRBV5-1 and TRBJ2-3, is KAGVTQTPRYLIKTRGQQVTLSCSPISGHRSVSWYQQTPGQGLQFLFEYFSETQRNKGNFPGRFSGRQFSNSRSEMNVSTLELGDSALYLCASSLTGRVRTDTQYFGPGTRLTVL.

This clone was picked up a small number of times. CDR3 nucleotide sequence: TGTGCCAGCAGTTACGGACAGGGGAGCCAGCCCCAGCATTTT. It specifies CASSYGQGSQPQHF. The rearrangement joins TRBV6-5 to TRBJ1-5; the match to TRBD1 covers 9 bases. The CDR3 consists of 14 residues. The junction had 3 bases not matched to a gene; V was cut back by 2 bases and J by 7 bases. The germline V gene encodes CDR1 MNHEY and CDR2 SVGAGI.

The gene calls are TRBV11-2 and TRBJ2-7; tentatively, D is TRBD1 (5 bases). The CDR3 has 12 amino acids. With 5 bases removed from V and 2 bases from J, the gap between germline ends came to 7 bases. The germline CDR1 and CDR2 sequences are SGHAT and FQNNGV. The CDR3 DNA is TGTGCCAGCAGCCCAGGGACCTACGAGCAGTACTTC. Translation: CASSPGTYEQYF.

The CDR3, as DNA: TGCGCCAGCAGCCAAGGAGGGGGATCGGACTGGTACGAGCAGTACTTC. Residues: CASSQGGGSDWYEQYF. The V gene is TRBV4-1, the J gene TRBJ2-7; tentatively, D is TRBD1 (6 bases). Germline-derived CDR1 and CDR2 are MGHRA and YSYEKL. This CDR3 comprises 16 residues. The V gene lost 1 base and the J gene lost 4 bases, with 17 bases spanning the gap.